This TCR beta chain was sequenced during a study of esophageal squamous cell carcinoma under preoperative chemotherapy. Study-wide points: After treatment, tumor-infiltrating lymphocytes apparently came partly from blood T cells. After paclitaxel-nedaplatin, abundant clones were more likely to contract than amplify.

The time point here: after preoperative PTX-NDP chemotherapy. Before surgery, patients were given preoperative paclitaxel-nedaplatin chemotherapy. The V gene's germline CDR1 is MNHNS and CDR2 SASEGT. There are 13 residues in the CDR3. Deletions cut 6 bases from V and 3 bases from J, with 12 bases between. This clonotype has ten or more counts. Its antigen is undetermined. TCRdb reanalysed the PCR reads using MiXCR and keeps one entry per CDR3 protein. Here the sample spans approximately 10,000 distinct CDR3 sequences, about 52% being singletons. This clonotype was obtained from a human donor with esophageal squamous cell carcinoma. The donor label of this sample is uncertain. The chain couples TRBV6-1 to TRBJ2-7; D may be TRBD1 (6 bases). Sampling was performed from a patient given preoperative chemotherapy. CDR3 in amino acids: CASSDRIHYEQYF. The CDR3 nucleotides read TGTGCCAGCAGCGACAGGATTCACTACGAGCAGTACTTC.